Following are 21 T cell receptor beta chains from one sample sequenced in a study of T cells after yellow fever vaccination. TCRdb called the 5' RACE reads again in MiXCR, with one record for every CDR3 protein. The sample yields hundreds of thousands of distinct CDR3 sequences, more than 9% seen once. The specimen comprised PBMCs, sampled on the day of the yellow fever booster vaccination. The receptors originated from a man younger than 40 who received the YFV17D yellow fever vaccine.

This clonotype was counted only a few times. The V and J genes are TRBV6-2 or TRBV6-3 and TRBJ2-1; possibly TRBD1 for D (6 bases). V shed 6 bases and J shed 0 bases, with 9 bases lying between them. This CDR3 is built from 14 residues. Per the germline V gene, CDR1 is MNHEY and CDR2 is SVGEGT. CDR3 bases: TGTGCCAGCAGAGAAGGGGGCTCCTACAATGAGCAGTTCTTC. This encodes CASREGGSYNEQFF.

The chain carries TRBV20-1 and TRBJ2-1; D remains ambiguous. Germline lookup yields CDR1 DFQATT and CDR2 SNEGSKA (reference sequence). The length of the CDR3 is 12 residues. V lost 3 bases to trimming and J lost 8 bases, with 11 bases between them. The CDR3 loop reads CSARGNRYEQFF. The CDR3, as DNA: TGCAGTGCTAGGGGCAATCGCTATGAGCAGTTCTTC.

DNA for the CDR3: TGTGCCATCAGTGAGTCAGGGACGTTGGATGAGCAGTTCTTC. Translating it yields CAISESGTLDEQFF. This chain links TRBV10-3 with TRBJ2-1; the D gene could be TRBD1 or TRBD2 (5 bases each). V lost 0 bases and J 8 bases, leaving 11 bases between the germline ends. CDR3 size: 14 residues. The germline V gene encodes CDR1 ENHRY and CDR2 SYGVKD.

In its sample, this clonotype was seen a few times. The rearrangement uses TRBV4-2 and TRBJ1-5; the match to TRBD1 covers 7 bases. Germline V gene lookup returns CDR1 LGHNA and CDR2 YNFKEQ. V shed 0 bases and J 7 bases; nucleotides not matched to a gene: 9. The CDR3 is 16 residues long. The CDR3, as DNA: TGTGCCAGCAGCCAAGAATCTGCTGGCAGGGGGCAGCCCCAGCATTTT. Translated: CASSQESAGRGQPQHF.

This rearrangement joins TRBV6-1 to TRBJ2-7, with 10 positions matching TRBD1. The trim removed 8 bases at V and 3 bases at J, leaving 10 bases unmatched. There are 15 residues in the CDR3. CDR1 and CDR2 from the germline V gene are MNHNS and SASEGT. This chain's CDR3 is CASRPGDRGFYEQYF. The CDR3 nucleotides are TGTGCCAGCCGGCCAGGGGACAGGGGATTCTACGAGCAGTACTTC.

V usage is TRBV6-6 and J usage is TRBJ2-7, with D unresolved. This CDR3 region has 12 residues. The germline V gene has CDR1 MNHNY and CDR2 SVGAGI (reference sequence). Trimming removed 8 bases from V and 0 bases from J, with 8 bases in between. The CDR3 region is CASAKSSYEQYF. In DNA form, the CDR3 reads TGTGCCAGCGCAAAGAGCTCCTACGAGCAGTACTTC.

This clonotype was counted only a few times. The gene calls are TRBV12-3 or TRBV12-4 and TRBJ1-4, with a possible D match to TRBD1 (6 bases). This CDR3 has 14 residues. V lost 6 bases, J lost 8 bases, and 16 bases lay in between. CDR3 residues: CASRDGSQGEKLFF. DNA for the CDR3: TGTGCCAGCAGAGATGGGTCGCAGGGGGAAAAACTGTTTTTT.

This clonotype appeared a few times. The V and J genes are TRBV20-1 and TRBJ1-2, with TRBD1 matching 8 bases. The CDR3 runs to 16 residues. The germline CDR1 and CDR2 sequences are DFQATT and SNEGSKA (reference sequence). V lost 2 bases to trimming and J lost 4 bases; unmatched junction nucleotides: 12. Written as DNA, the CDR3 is TGCAGTGCTAGACAGGGGGCAACTTTTCCGGCCTATGGCTACACCTTC. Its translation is CSARQGATFPAYGYTF.

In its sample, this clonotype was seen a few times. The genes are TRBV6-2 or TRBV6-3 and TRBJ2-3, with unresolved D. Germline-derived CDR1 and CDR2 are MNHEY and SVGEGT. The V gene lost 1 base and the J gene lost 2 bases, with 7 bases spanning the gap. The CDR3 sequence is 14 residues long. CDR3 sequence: CASSYLAVTDTQYF. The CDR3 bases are TGTGCCAGCAGTTACTTGGCAGTCACAGATACGCAGTATTTT.

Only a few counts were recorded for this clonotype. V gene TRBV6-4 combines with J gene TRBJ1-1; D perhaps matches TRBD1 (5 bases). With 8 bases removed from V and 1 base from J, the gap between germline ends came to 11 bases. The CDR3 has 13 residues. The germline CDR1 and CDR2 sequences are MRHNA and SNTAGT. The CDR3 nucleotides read TGTGCCAGCCGAGTGGGGGAGAACACTGAAGCTTTCTTT. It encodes CASRVGENTEAFF.

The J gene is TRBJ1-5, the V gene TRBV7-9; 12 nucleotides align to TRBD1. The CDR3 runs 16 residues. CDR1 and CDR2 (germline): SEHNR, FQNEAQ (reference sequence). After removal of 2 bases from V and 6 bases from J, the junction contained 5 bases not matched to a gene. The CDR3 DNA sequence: TGTGCCAGCAGCTTATATGGGACAGGGGGCAGTCAGCCCCAGCATTTT. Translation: CASSLYGTGGSQPQHF. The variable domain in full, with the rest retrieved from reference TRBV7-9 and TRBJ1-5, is DTGVSQNPRHKITKRGQNVTFRCDPISEHNRLYWYRQTLGQGPEFLTYFQNEAQLEKSRLLSDRFSAERPKGSFSTLEIQRTEQGDSAMYLCASSLYGTGGSQPQHFGDGTRLSIL.

The CDR3 loop is CASPPGHIYEQYF. In DNA form, the CDR3 reads TGTGCCAGTCCCCCCGGGCATATTTACGAGCAGTACTTC. V usage is TRBV7-2 and J usage is TRBJ2-7, with D uncertain. The CDR3 loop spans 13 amino acids. Germline CDR1 SGHTA, CDR2 FQGNSA. V lost 9 bases, J lost 4 bases, and 16 bases lay in between.

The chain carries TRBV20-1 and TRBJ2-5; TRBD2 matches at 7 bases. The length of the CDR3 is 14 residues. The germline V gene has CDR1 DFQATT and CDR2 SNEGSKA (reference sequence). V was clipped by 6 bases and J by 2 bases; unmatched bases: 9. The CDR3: CSAPGRGDQETQYF. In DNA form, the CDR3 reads TGCAGTGCCCCTGGGAGGGGTGATCAAGAGACCCAGTACTTC.

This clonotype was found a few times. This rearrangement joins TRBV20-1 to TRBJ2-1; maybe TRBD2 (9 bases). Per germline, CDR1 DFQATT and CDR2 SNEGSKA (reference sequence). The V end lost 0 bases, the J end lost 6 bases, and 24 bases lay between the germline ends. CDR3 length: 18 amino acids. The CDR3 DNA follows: TGCAGTGCTAGAGATCTCAGGGGGCGTAGCGGGAGTTTCAATGAGCAGTTCTTC. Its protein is CSARDLRGRSGSFNEQFF.

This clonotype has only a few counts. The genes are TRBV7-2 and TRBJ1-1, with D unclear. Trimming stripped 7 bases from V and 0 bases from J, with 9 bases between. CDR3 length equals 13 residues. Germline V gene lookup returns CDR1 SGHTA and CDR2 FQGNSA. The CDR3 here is CASTSWVNTEAFF. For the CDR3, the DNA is TGTGCCAGCACCTCGTGGGTGAACACTGAAGCTTTCTTT.

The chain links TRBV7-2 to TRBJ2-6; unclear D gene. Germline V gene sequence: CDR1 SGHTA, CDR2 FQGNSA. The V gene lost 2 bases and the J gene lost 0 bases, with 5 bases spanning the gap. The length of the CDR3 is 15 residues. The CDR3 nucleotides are TGTGCCAGCAGCTTATCCCCCTCTGGGGCCAACGTCCTGACTTTC. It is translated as CASSLSPSGANVLTF.

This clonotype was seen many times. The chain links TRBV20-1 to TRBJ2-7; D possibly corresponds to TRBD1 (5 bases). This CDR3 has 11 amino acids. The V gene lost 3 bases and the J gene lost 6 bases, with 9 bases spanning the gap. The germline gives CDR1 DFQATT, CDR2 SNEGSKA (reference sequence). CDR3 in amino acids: CSASVGPEQYF. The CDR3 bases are TGCAGTGCTAGTGTGGGGCCCGAGCAGTACTTC.

As DNA, the CDR3 is TGTGCCAGCAGTCAACAGGGACTCTACGAGCAGTACTTC. This sequence encodes CASSQQGLYEQYF. The V and J genes are TRBV6-6 and TRBJ2-7; TRBD1 or TRBD2 may be the D gene (6 bases each). The V end was cut by 5 bases, the J end by 3 bases, with 11 bases between. Germline V gives CDR1 MNHNY, CDR2 SVGAGI (reference sequence). The CDR3 covers 13 residues.

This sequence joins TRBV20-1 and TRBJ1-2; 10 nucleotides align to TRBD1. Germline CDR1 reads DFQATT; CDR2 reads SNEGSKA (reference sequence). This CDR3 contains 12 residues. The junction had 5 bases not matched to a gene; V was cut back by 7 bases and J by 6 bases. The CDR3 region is CSGQGALDGYTF. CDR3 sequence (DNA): TGCAGTGGACAGGGGGCCTTGGATGGCTACACCTTC.

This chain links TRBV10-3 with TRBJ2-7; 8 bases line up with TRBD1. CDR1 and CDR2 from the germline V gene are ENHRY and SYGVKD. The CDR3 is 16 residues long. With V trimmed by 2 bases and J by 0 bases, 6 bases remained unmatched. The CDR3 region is CAISEKWDRSSYEQYF. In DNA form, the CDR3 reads TGTGCCATCAGTGAGAAGTGGGACAGGAGCTCCTACGAGCAGTACTTC.

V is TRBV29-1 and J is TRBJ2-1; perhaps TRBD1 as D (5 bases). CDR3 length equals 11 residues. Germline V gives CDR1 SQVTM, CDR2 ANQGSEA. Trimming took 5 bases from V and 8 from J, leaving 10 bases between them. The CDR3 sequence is CSVLQGHEQFF. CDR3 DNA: TGCAGCGTTCTTCAGGGCCATGAGCAGTTCTTC.